Following are 28 T cell receptor beta chains from one sample sequenced in a study of human T cells and chemical hapten exposure. Indicated time point: pre-sensitization, week 0. The treatment is: therapeutic diphenylcyclopropenone sensitization with weekly scalp DPC. Extraction of total RNA was performed on unfractionated whole blood. TCRdb analysed the RACE reads with MiXCR anew, one entry per CDR3 protein. The sample comprises about 35,000 distinct CDR3 sequences, 12% of which are singletons, and about 1.9% rests with the top ten. The sequenced sample was whole blood, obtained in connection with sensitization to the hapten diphenylcyclopropenone (DPC). These receptors were collected from a middle-aged woman with alopecia areata. Some clones in this sample may be carry-over from other donors' samples.

This clonotype was detected a few times. The chain combines TRBV20-1 with TRBJ2-6, with D perhaps TRBD1 (6 bases). V was pared by 5 bases and J by 3 bases, with 11 bases between. The CDR3 runs 14 residues. Germline CDR1 DFQATT, CDR2 SNEGSKA (reference sequence). This CDR3 reads CSAQTGIGANVLTF. In DNA form, the CDR3 reads TGCAGTGCTCAAACAGGGATTGGGGCCAACGTCCTGACTTTC.

The chain combines TRBV3-1 with TRBJ2-7, with a weak D call TRBD1 (6 bases). CDR3 length equals 16 residues. The germline V gene has CDR1 LGHDT and CDR2 YNNKEL (reference sequence). Trimming pared 1 base from V and 4 bases from J, leaving 17 bases between. The CDR3 DNA reads TGTGCCAGCAGCCAAGGATACAGGGCGGGTGGTTACGAGCAGTACTTC. It encodes CASSQGYRAGGYEQYF.

This clonotype was counted many times. V is TRBV7-2 and J is TRBJ1-4; 7 nucleotides match TRBD1. The V gene's germline CDR1 is SGHTA and CDR2 FQGNSA. The CDR3 is 16 amino acids. V gave up 5 bases and J gave up 8 bases; unmatched junction bases: 14. CDR3 in DNA: TGTGCCAGCAGCCGATACCTCATTTCGACAGGGGAAAAACTGTTTTTT. It is translated as CASSRYLISTGEKLFF.

This clonotype was observed many times. This sequence joins TRBV14 and TRBJ1-2; no definite D call. This CDR3 spans 13 amino acids. In germline, CDR1 is SGHDN, CDR2 FVKESK. V was trimmed by 2 bases and J by 6 bases, leaving 10 bases between them. The CDR3 protein is CASSQSRIDGYTF. The CDR3 DNA reads TGTGCCAGCAGCCAATCCCGAATTGATGGCTACACCTTC. Combining the CDR3 with reference TRBV14 and TRBJ1-2 gives the whole variable domain EAGVTQFPSHSVIEKGQTVTLRCDPISGHDNLYWYRRVMGKEIKFLLHFVKESKQDESGMPNNRFLAERTGGTYSTLKVQPAELEDSGVYFCASSQSRIDGYTFGSGTRLTVV.

Many counts were recorded for this clonotype. V usage is TRBV30 and J usage is TRBJ2-7, with TRBD2 matching 15 bases. CDR3 length: 13 amino acids. The J segment lost 12 bases and the V segment lost 2 bases, leaving 5 bases of the junction unmatched. CDR1 is GTSNPN, CDR2 SVGIG, per germline (reference sequence). CDR3 nucleotide sequence: TGTGCCTGGAGTTGGACTAGCGGGAGGGCCCTGTACTTC. The encoded protein is CAWSWTSGRALYF. Filled out from reference TRBV30 and TRBJ2-7, the complete variable domain reads SQTIHQWPATLVQPVGSPLSLECTVEGTSNPNLYWYRQAAGRGLQLLFYSVGIGQISSEVPQNLSASRPQDRQFILSSKKLLLSDSGFYLCAWSWTSGRALYFGPGTRLTVT.

In its sample, this clonotype was seen a few times. The chain employs TRBV10-3 and TRBJ2-7, with unresolved D. The V end lost 0 bases, the J end lost 3 bases, and 9 bases lay between the germline ends. CDR1 and CDR2 from the germline V gene are ENHRY and SYGVKD. CDR3 length: 14 amino acids. CDR3 loop: CAISESTGYYEQYF. CDR3 nucleotides: TGTGCCATCAGTGAGTCGACCGGTTACTACGAGCAGTACTTC.

This clonotype was detected only a few times. The chain couples TRBV10-3 to TRBJ2-3, with 11 bases matching TRBD2. This CDR3 has 17 residues. Germline V gene lookup returns CDR1 ENHRY and CDR2 SYGVKD. V lost 4 bases to trimming and J lost 5 bases; unmatched junction nucleotides: 11. The CDR3 DNA is TGTGCCATCAGTGGCCAAATTAGCGGGGGGGCCGAAGATACGCAGTATTTT. Protein: CAISGQISGGAEDTQYF.

This clonotype was counted ten times or more. This chain connects TRBV6-1 to TRBJ2-3; tentatively, D is TRBD1 (6 bases). Trimming left V 6 bases short and J 2 bases short, with 12 bases between. CDR3 length: 14 amino acids. Looked up from germline, CDR1 is MNHNS and CDR2 is SASEGT. CDR3 residues: CASRVGQPTDTQYF. DNA for the CDR3: TGTGCCAGCAGGGTAGGACAGCCCACAGATACGCAGTATTTT.

This clonotype has only a few counts. V gene TRBV2 combines with J gene TRBJ2-2, with unresolved D. The CDR3 sequence is 12 residues long. V dropped 6 bases and J dropped 5 bases, with 7 bases sitting between them. CDR1 and CDR2 (germline): SNHLY, FYNNEI. The CDR3 nucleotides are TGTGCCAGCAGAGTCGGTACCGGGGAGCTGTTTTTT. This sequence encodes CASRVGTGELFF.

The rearrangement links TRBV19 to TRBJ2-5, with D perhaps matching TRBD2 (5 bases). The germline V gene has CDR1 LNHDA and CDR2 SQIVND (reference sequence). This CDR3 spans 14 amino acids. V was cut by 5 bases and J by 5 bases, with 15 bases left in between. DNA for the CDR3: TGTGCCAGTAGTCAGGCCCCGGAGGTCGAGACCCAGTACTTC. Protein product: CASSQAPEVETQYF.

This clonotype was picked up a small number of times. The chain joins TRBV12-3 or TRBV12-4 to TRBJ1-2, with a weak D call TRBD1 (5 bases). Trimming shortened V by 8 bases and J by 4 bases, and 11 bases separated the two germline ends. This CDR3 is built from 12 residues. CDR3 coding DNA: TGTGCCAGCTCGCCCGGGGGCTATGGCTACACCTTC. This translates into CASSPGGYGYTF.

This chain uses TRBV4-3 with TRBJ2-3, with D possibly matching TRBD2 (6 bases). V gave up 2 bases and J gave up 4 bases, with 13 bases separating them. Per germline, CDR1 LGHNA and CDR2 YSLEER. CDR3 size: 15 residues. The CDR3 DNA sequence: TGCGCCAGCAGCCAACGGCGGGGAGAGCCAGATACGCAGTATTTT. Translating gives CASSQRRGEPDTQYF.

This clonotype has ten or more counts. The chain uses TRBV18 and TRBJ2-1, with TRBD2 matching over 7 bases. J lost 16 bases, V lost 3 bases, and 12 bases had no gene match. Germline CDR1 reads KGHSH; CDR2 reads LQKENI. There are 13 residues in the CDR3. The CDR3 region has the DNA TGTGCCAGCTCACCTTCCGGGAGGCCCTCCCTATTCTTC. This translates into CASSPSGRPSLFF.

This clonotype was recorded many times. V and J are TRBV7-9 and TRBJ2-3; 7 bases are shared with TRBD1. This CDR3 is built from 15 residues. In germline, CDR1 is SEHNR, CDR2 FQNEAQ (reference sequence). The junction had 14 bases not matched to a gene; V was cut back by 5 bases and J by 9 bases. Here the CDR3 DNA reads TGTGCCAGCAGCCCCCCAGGGGGAGCCGTACGCACGCAGTATTTT. Protein product: CASSPPGGAVRTQYF.

This clonotype showed up many times. V and J are TRBV25-1 and TRBJ2-5, with D unclear. This CDR3 spans 14 amino acids. The V end was cut by 7 bases, the J end by 1 base, with 13 bases between. Germline CDR1 is MGHDK and CDR2 is SYGVNS. CDR3 DNA: TGTGCCAGCACCCATCGGTCGGCCCAAGAGACCCAGTACTTC. This translates into CASTHRSAQETQYF.

This clonotype was counted ten times or more. The chain has TRBV2 and TRBJ1-4, with unresolved D. V was shortened by 3 bases and J by 5 bases, with 7 bases between the two germline ends. The germline CDR1 and CDR2 sequences are SNHLY and FYNNEI. The CDR3 loop spans 13 amino acids. The CDR3: CASSDRPNEKLFF. CDR3 nucleotide sequence: TGTGCCAGCAGTGATCGGCCGAATGAAAAACTGTTTTTT.

This clonotype was seen a few times. The chain uses TRBV28 and TRBJ1-5, with TRBD1 matching over 7 bases. The CDR3 covers 12 residues. With V trimmed by 8 bases and J by 5 bases, 3 bases remained unmatched. Germline CDR1 is MDHEN and CDR2 is SYDVKM. Written as DNA, the CDR3 is TGTGCCAGCCGGGACAGATATCAGCCCCAGCATTTT. This codes for CASRDRYQPQHF.

The rearrangement uses TRBV27 and TRBJ2-1; possibly TRBD1 for D (6 bases). V gave up 2 bases and J gave up 2 bases, with 10 bases separating them. The CDR3 length is 15 residues. CDR1 and CDR2 (germline): MNHEY, SMNVEV (reference sequence). The CDR3 DNA follows: TGTGCCAGCAGTTTAACAGGGACCACCTACAATGAGCAGTTCTTC. Protein product: CASSLTGTTYNEQFF.

This clonotype appeared many times. CDR3 protein: CASSVPGGVNTEAFF. In nucleotides, the CDR3 is TGTGCCAGCAGCGTACCAGGGGGGGTGAACACTGAAGCTTTCTTT. The chain links TRBV9 to TRBJ1-1, with TRBD1 matching 7 bases. The length of the CDR3 is 15 residues. Unmatched junction bases numbered 3, after V lost 1 base and J lost 0 bases. Germline CDR1 reads SGDLS; CDR2 reads YYNGEE.

This clonotype was observed many times. The chain is built from TRBV19 and TRBJ2-5, with D perhaps matching TRBD2 (6 bases). The CDR3 sequence is 14 residues long. V lost 2 bases and J 2 bases, leaving 9 bases between the germline ends. CDR1 and CDR2 (germline): LNHDA, SQIVND (reference sequence). The chain's CDR3 is CASSILAGQETQYF. The CDR3 DNA reads as TGTGCCAGTAGTATACTGGCGGGGCAAGAGACCCAGTACTTC. The entire variable domain, with the rest obtained from reference TRBV19 and TRBJ2-5, is as follows: DGGITQSPKYLFRKEGQNVTLSCEQNLNHDAMYWYRQDPGQGLRLIYYSQIVNDFQKGDIAEGYSVSREKKESFPLTVTSAQKNPTAFYLCASSILAGQETQYFGPGTRLLVL.

In this sample, this clonotype turned up once. The chain is built from TRBV10-2 and TRBJ2-3, with D hard to call. Germline V gives CDR1 WSHSY, CDR2 SAAADI. CDR3 length equals 12 residues. Deletions cut 3 bases from V and 4 bases from J, with 5 bases between. As DNA, the CDR3 is TGCGCCAGCAGTGACGACGCAGATACGCAGTATTTT. This gives the protein CASSDDADTQYF.

This clonotype was seen only a few times. The chain employs TRBV28 and TRBJ2-7; D is perhaps TRBD1 or TRBD2 (5 bases each). V lost 11 bases and J 4 bases, leaving 18 bases between the germline ends. Per germline, CDR1 MDHEN and CDR2 SYDVKM. CDR3 length: 13 amino acids. The CDR3 DNA follows: TGTGCCCCGAGGGAGCAGGGCCTTTACGAGCAGTACTTC. Translated: CAPREQGLYEQYF.

There are a few counts of this clonotype. This rearrangement joins TRBV24-1 to TRBJ2-7; D may correspond to TRBD1 or TRBD2 (5 bases each). Trimming pared 6 bases from V and 2 bases from J, leaving 13 bases between. The germline gives CDR1 KGHDR, CDR2 SFDVKD. This CDR3 contains 14 residues. CDR3 region: CATSNRDDPYEQYF. CDR3 bases: TGTGCCACCAGTAACCGGGACGATCCCTACGAGCAGTACTTC.

Ten or more counts support this clonotype. The V call is TRBV19, the J call TRBJ2-6, with D unresolved. This CDR3 region has 16 residues. The V end was cut by 7 bases, the J end by 0 bases, with 13 bases between. The germline V gene encodes CDR1 LNHDA and CDR2 SQIVND (reference sequence). Here the CDR3 reads CASTRSPNSGANVLTF. CDR3 DNA sequence: TGTGCCAGTACCCGTTCCCCCAACTCTGGGGCCAACGTCCTGACTTTC.

This clonotype is categorized as medium-sized (0.01 to 0.1%). This rearrangement joins TRBV19 to TRBJ1-5; D unclear. V lost 3 bases and J lost 6, with 6 bases in between. This CDR3 contains 12 residues. CDR1 and CDR2 from the germline V gene are LNHDA and SQIVND (reference sequence). The CDR3 region has the DNA TGTGCCAGTAGTATGGCGGTTCAGCCCCAGCATTTT. Translated, it gives CASSMAVQPQHF.

This clonotype was observed at least ten times. The chain employs TRBV11-3 and TRBJ2-2; D unclear. Germline lookup yields CDR1 SGHNT and CDR2 YENEEA. This CDR3 contains 13 residues. With 0 bases removed from V and 7 bases from J, the gap between germline ends came to 6 bases. The CDR3 DNA follows: TGTGCCAGCAGCTTAGATCCGATCGGGGAGCTGTTTTTT. Protein product: CASSLDPIGELFF. The full variable domain, completed using reference TRBV11-3 and TRBJ2-2, is EAGVVQSPRYKIIEKKQPVAFWCNPISGHNTLYWYLQNLGQGPELLIRYENEEAVDDSQLPKDRFSAERLKGVDSTLKIQPAELGDSAVYLCASSLDPIGELFFGEGSRLTVL.

This clonotype was observed a few times. The chain links TRBV6-5 to TRBJ2-7; 9 bases match TRBD1. The germline V gene has CDR1 MNHEY and CDR2 SVGAGI. After removal of 2 bases from V and 6 bases from J, the junction contained 5 bases not matched to a gene. The CDR3 has 14 amino acids. CDR3 in amino acids: CASSYRGQGREQYF. CDR3 in DNA: TGTGCCAGCAGTTACCGGGGACAGGGACGCGAGCAGTACTTC.

This clonotype was detected many times. The chain has TRBV29-1 and TRBJ2-5, with 8 bases lining up with TRBD1. The CDR3 consists of 12 residues. Germline CDR1 and CDR2: SQVTM and ANQGSEA. V was pared by 4 bases and J by 4 bases, with 2 bases of the junction left unmatched. The DNA for the CDR3 is TGCAGCGTTGCAGGGGGCGGAGAGACCCAGTACTTC. It codes for CSVAGGGETQYF. Looking up the rest from reference TRBV29-1 and TRBJ2-5 gives the full variable domain: SAVISQKPSRDICQRGTSLTIQCQVDSQVTMMFWYRQQPGQSLTLIATANQGSEATYESGFVIDKFPISRPNLTFSTLTVSNMSPEDSSIYLCSVAGGGETQYFGPGTRLLVL.